This T cell receptor (beta chain) was retrieved from a study of CD8 T cells in Susac syndrome. Notes on the study in general: TCR sequencing and HLA analysis covered a relatively small number of individuals.

Random hexamers were used to reverse transcribe an amount of roughly 0.45 to 1 ug RNA. Multiplex immunoSEQ PCR targeted 54 Vbeta and 13 Jbeta TCR beta segments. TCRdb called the immunoSEQ multiplex PCR reads again in MiXCR, with one record for every CDR3 protein. This sample has roughly 180,000 distinct CDR3 sequences, with roughly 94% found just once. Note on this clonotype: Its antigen is unknown.

From blood CD8+ and CD4+ T cells, TCR beta sequences were generated. Controls were healthy donors chosen to match patients in age and sex. Germline V gene sequence: CDR1 SGHTA, CDR2 FQGNSA. The ends lost 4 bases at V and 6 bases at J; junction bases unmatched: 7. This CDR3 has 14 amino acids. The clonotype was recovered from a human donor in good health. Sequencing was performed on CD4+ T cells from PBMCs. The gene calls are TRBV7-2 and TRBJ2-5; 8 nucleotides match TRBD1. The CDR3 DNA sequence: TGTGCCAGCAGCTACCGGGACAGGACGCAGACCCAGTACTTC. The encoded protein is CASSYRDRTQTQYF.